This T cell receptor beta chain was obtained from a study of shared clonotypes between healthy human individuals. Evenly divided among several immunoSEQ plates was the genomic DNA of each subset. Some clones are missing from TCRdb's copy, which holds only in-frame ones; the method was immunoSEQ multiplex PCR. The sample holds some 240,000 clones, over 60% seen once. The source material was memory CD4+ T cells sorted from blood. Subset denoted: CD45RA-negative fraction. The receptor was isolated from a man aged 25 to 40 in good health.

The CDR3 region has the DNA TGTGCCAGCAGTTTCAGCCCCGGGGACCCCTCTTTTGAGACCCAGTACTTC. Its translation: CASSFSPGDPSFETQYF. The gene calls are TRBV27 and TRBJ2-5, with D perhaps matching TRBD1 or TRBD2 (5 bases each). This CDR3 spans 17 amino acids. Germline V lookup: CDR1 MNHEY, CDR2 SMNVEV (reference sequence). Between the trimmed V and J ends, which lost 3 bases and 5 bases, there was a span of 22 bases.